This entry describes one T cell receptor beta chain. It has no known antigen specificity. No base qualities exist here, and no much larger clone lies one base off it. The record originates from a study of blood T cell repertoires in COVID-19 (TCRdb year 2020). Regarding the complete study: The collaborator samples originated in the United States, Italy and Spain and spanned the acute and convalescent phases of COVID-19. The material from the prospective study consisted of cDNA or gDNA derived from T cells, B-cell-depleted T cells, or PBMCs. Deeply sampled blood TCRbeta repertoires from subjects exposed to, actively infected with, or recovered from COVID-19 were included in the dataset. A freely available public database, intended as a resource for researchers studying the immune response to SARS-CoV-2, is where the repertoires were released. The samples were drawn from two sources: the first 160 participants of the ongoing ImmuneRACE study, and fewer than 1,500 subjects contributed by 6 global collaborators. A de-identified subject ID, COVID-19 status, age in years and sex were almost always included in the sample metadata. Where available, HLA class I and class II types were taken from metadata supplied by the sample provider and were not determined by assay-based typing. Findings and caveats that apply to the study as a whole: The amount of clinical and demographic metadata varied by source and participant and was provided uncurated.

The collaborating institutions used their own protocols to collect whole blood in K2EDTA tubes. Collaborator samples were shipped for TCRbeta analysis as frozen whole blood, isolated PBMCs, or DNA extracted from either sample type. The immunoSEQ Assay, a bias-controlled multiplex PCR, was used to amplify TCRbeta CDR3 regions from genomic DNA. Per the original workflow: Within the assay, amplification of reference gene primers was used to estimate how many nucleated cells each sample contained. To quantify the absolute abundance of each unique TCRbeta CDR3 rearrangement, sequence reads were collapsed and filtered. For each sample, productive Simpson clonality was calculated by taking the square root of Simpson's diversity index across productive rearrangements. TCRdb mirrors the immuneACCESS table, restricted to in-frame sequences. Some clones are absent from its copies; in checked studies, under half trace to an unresolved V gene, and the reason for the others is unknown. V and J calls and clone size come straight from that table; D and trimming were deduced from the DNA. For this sample there are 150,000 or so clones; 87% appear just once. Approximately 1.4% of the sample is taken by the ten largest.

From a lookup of the germline V gene (reference sequence), CDR1 and CDR2 are LNHDA and SQIVND. The CDR3 measures 15 amino acids from cysteine to phenylalanine. Just CDR3 DNA is preserved here, 45 bases in frame from base 1. V is cut back by 3 bases and J by 6 bases, with 8 bases in the junction unmatched. This receptor was taken from a woman in her 50s with acute or convalescent COVID-19. Sequenced input: peripheral blood. Recombination linked TRBV19 to TRBJ2-1; 7 bases in between match TRBD2. The CDR3 has the sequence CASSIGTTGGNEQFF. The DNA is as follows: TGTGCCAGTAGTATCGGGACTACCGGTGGCAATGAGCAGTTCTTC.